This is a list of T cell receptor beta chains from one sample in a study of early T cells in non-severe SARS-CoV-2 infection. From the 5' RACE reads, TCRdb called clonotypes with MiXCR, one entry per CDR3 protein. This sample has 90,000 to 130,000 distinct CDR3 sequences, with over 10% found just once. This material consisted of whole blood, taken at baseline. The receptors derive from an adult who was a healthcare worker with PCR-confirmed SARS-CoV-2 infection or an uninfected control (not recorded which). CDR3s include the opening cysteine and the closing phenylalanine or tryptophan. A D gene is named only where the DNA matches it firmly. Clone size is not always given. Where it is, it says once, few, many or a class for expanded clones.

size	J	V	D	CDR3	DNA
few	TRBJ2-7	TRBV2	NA	CASSEALVFPSGNGLDYEQYF	TGTGCCAGCAGTGAAGCGCTGGTGTTTCCTTCCGGGAATGGTCTCGACTACGAGCAGTACTTC
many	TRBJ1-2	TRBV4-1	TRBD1	CASSQAGQGSSPYGYTF	TGCGCCAGCAGCCAAGCAGGACAGGGGTCCTCCCCCTATGGCTACACCTTC
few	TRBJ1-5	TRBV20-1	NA	CSARHLGGGNQPQHF	TGCAGTGCTAGACACCTGGGAGGGGGCAATCAGCCCCAGCATTTT
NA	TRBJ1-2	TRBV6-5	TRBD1	CASSYRGTGNYGYTF	TGTGCCAGCAGTTACAGGGGGACAGGGAACTATGGCTACACCTTC
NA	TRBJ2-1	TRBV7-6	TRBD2	CASSPVAGGPPYNEQFF	TGTGCCAGCAGCCCCGTAGCGGGAGGGCCACCCTACAATGAGCAGTTCTTC
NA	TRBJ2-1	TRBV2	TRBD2	CASSAPSGTNNEQFF	TGTGCCAGCAGTGCTCCTAGCGGGACCAACAATGAGCAGTTCTTC
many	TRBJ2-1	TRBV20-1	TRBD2	CSAEGFVQRDQFF	TGCAGTGCCGAGGGGTTCGTACAGCGGGACCAGTTCTTC
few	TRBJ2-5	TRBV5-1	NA	CASTLTHPQETQYF	TGCGCCAGCACTCTCACTCATCCCCAAGAGACCCAGTACTTC
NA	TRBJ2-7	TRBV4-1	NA	CASSQDGWKQYF	TGCGCCAGCAGCCAAGACGGGTGGAAGCAGTACTTC
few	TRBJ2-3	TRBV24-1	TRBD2	CATSDSTSGGLTDTQYF	TGTGCCACCAGTGACAGTACTAGCGGGGGCCTCACAGATACGCAGTATTTT
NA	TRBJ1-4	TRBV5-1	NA	CASSWDGLGEKLFF	TGCGCCAGCAGCTGGGACGGGCTTGGGGAAAAACTGTTTTTT
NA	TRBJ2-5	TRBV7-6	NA	CTSSFPPDSQETQYF	TGTACCAGCAGCTTCCCCCCTGACAGTCAAGAGACCCAGTACTTC
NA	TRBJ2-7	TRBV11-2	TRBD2	CASRLLAGRPLNYEQYF	TGTGCCAGCAGACTCCTAGCGGGTCGACCTCTTAACTACGAGCAGTACTTC
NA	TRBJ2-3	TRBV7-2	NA	CATGPARDTQYF	TGTGCCACAGGGCCGGCAAGGGATACGCAGTATTTT
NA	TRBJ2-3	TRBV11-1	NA	CASSLERRDTQYF	TGTGCCAGCAGCTTGGAGAGACGAGATACGCAGTATTTT
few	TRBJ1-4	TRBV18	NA	CASSPPSSTGEKLFF	TGTGCCAGCTCACCACCGTCCAGTACGGGAGAAAAACTGTTTTTT
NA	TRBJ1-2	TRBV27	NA	CASSLDPNYGYTF	TGTGCCAGCAGTTTGGACCCTAATTATGGCTACACCTTC
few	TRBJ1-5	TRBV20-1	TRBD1	CSAGRGTADYQPQHF	TGCAGTGCGGGACGCGGGACAGCCGATTATCAGCCCCAGCATTTT
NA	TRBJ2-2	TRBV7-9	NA	CASSLDRGELFF	TGTGCCAGCAGCTTAGACCGCGGGGAGCTGTTTTTT
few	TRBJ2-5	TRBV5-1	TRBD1	CASSTGTGDRLRETQYF	TGCGCCAGCAGCACCGGGACAGGGGATCGGTTAAGAGAGACCCAGTACTTC
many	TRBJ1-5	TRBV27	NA	CASSSLYSNQPQHF	TGTGCCAGCAGTTCCCTCTATAGCAATCAGCCCCAGCATTTT
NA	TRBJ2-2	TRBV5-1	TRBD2	CASSGLAGGYTGELFF	TGCGCCAGCAGCGGGCTAGCGGGGGGCTACACCGGGGAGCTGTTTTTT
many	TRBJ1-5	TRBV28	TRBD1	CASYLGTGGNQPQHF	TGTGCCAGTTATCTAGGGACAGGTGGCAATCAGCCCCAGCATTTT
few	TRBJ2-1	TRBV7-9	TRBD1	CASSLGQVVVNEQFF	TGTGCCAGCAGCCTAGGACAGGTAGTCGTGAATGAGCAGTTCTTC
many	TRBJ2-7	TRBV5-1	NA	CASSPGSSLAEQYF	TGCGCCAGCAGCCCCGGGAGTTCGCTCGCCGAGCAGTACTTC
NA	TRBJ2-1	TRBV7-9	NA	CASSQDNNEQFF	TGTGCCAGCAGCCAGGATAACAATGAGCAGTTCTTC
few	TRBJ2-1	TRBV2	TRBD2	CARQGLGGEQFF	TGTGCCCGCCAGGGACTAGGGGGTGAGCAGTTCTTC
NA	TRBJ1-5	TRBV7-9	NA	CASSYGGQPQHF	TGTGCCAGCAGTTACGGAGGCCAGCCCCAGCATTTT
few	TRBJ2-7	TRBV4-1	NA	CASSPTPTYEQYF	TGCGCCAGCAGCCCGACCCCGACCTACGAGCAGTACTTC
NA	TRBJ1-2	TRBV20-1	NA	CSARLPEGAIGYTF	TGCAGTGCTAGACTCCCGGAAGGGGCTATAGGCTACACCTTC
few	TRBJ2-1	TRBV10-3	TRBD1	CAIRPGQGRLDEQFF	TGTGCCATCAGACCGGGACAGGGCCGTTTGGATGAGCAGTTCTTC